The 14 T cell receptor beta chains listed next were all sequenced from one sample in a study of response to subunit inactivated influenza vaccine. TCRdb passed the RT-PCR reads through MiXCR, listing each CDR3 protein once. The sample holds 170,000 or so distinct CDR3 sequences, approximately 12% seen once. Source: CD8+ T cells sorted from PBMCs, taken less than 30 months after vaccination. Every receptor here comes from a man between 50 and 75 years old who received an inactivated influenza vaccine.

This clonotype was observed a handful of times. The V and J genes are TRBV27 and TRBJ2-5, with TRBD2 as a possible D gene (7 bases). CDR1 is MNHEY, CDR2 SMNVEV, per germline (reference sequence). Trimming left V 5 bases short and J 5 bases short, with 30 bases between. This CDR3 spans 19 amino acids. CDR3 DNA sequence: TGTGCCAGCAGTCCTATATTGTCCCCCGGGGGGCCCTTTATCGAGACCCAGTACTTC. Its protein is CASSPILSPGGPFIETQYF.

This clonotype was seen a few times. The chain employs TRBV11-3 and TRBJ2-7; TRBD1 matches 8 bases. The CDR3 has 14 residues. In germline, CDR1 is SGHNT, CDR2 YENEEA. The junction had 7 bases not matched to a gene; V was cut back by 4 bases and J by 5 bases. CDR3 loop: CASSSWDRPDEQYF. DNA for the CDR3: TGTGCCAGCAGCTCTTGGGACAGGCCCGACGAGCAGTACTTC. Looking up the rest from reference TRBV11-3 and TRBJ2-7 gives the full variable domain: EAGVVQSPRYKIIEKKQPVAFWCNPISGHNTLYWYLQNLGQGPELLIRYENEEAVDDSQLPKDRFSAERLKGVDSTLKIQPAELGDSAVYLCASSSWDRPDEQYFGPGTRLTVT.

This clonotype was found many times. The CDR3 reads CASSEGSGSYNEQFF. DNA of the CDR3: TGTGCCAGCAGCGAGGGTAGCGGGAGTTACAATGAGCAGTTCTTC. The chain employs TRBV9 and TRBJ2-1; TRBD2 matches at 9 bases. After removal of 3 bases from V and 4 bases from J, the junction contained 5 bases not matched to a gene. Per germline, CDR1 SGDLS and CDR2 YYNGEE. This CDR3 comprises 15 residues.

This clonotype was counted many times. V usage is TRBV12-3 or TRBV12-4 and J usage is TRBJ2-7; D not resolved. Trimming removed 6 bases from V and 4 bases from J, with 16 bases in between. The CDR3 sequence is 14 residues long. This chain's CDR3 is CASSPIELQYEQYF. The CDR3 nucleotides read TGTGCCAGCAGCCCCATCGAACTGCAGTACGAGCAGTACTTC.

This clonotype was detected ten times or more. The chain recombines TRBV7-9 with TRBJ1-4; TRBD1 might be the D (5 bases). The V gene's germline CDR1 is SEHNR and CDR2 FQNEAQ (reference sequence). The CDR3 contains 17 residues. V dropped 3 bases and J dropped 4 bases, with 18 bases sitting between them. CDR3 amino acids: CASSFGFIAGGNEKLFF. The CDR3 DNA reads as TGTGCCAGCAGCTTTGGGTTTATCGCTGGGGGTAATGAAAAACTGTTTTTT.

This clonotype has a handful of counts. This sequence joins TRBV5-6 and TRBJ2-3; 13 bases agree with TRBD2. The germline CDR1 and CDR2 sequences are SGHDT and YYEEEE. The CDR3 runs 15 residues. Losses at the gene ends were 4 bases for V and 6 bases for J; bases not matched to a gene: 5. CDR3 loop: CASSQTSGGYDTQYF. For the CDR3, the DNA is TGTGCCAGCAGCCAGACTAGCGGGGGGTATGATACGCAGTATTTT.

This chain uses TRBV6-5 with TRBJ2-5; D is possibly TRBD1 (5 bases). The V end lost 8 bases, the J end lost 2 bases, and 9 bases lay between the germline ends. The CDR3 covers 12 residues. Germline V gene data show CDR1 as MNHEY and CDR2 as SVGAGI. The CDR3 DNA is TGTGCCAGCTTGGGGCATCAAGAGACCCAGTACTTC. As protein: CASLGHQETQYF.

This chain uses TRBV20-1 with TRBJ2-7; no clear D gene. The CDR3 loop spans 15 amino acids. V was cut by 0 bases and J by 3 bases, with 15 bases left in between. From germline, CDR1 is DFQATT and CDR2 SNEGSKA (reference sequence). The CDR3, as DNA: TGCAGTGCTAGAGATCTGGCTCTCTCCAACTACGAGCAGTACTTC. This gives the protein CSARDLALSNYEQYF.

In its sample, this clonotype was seen a few times. The chain has TRBV2 and TRBJ2-2; 12 bases map to TRBD2. CDR3 length: 14 residues. The V and J ends lost 7 bases and 5 bases, in that order; junction bases with no gene match: 2. Germline V gene lookup returns CDR1 SNHLY and CDR2 FYNNEI. The CDR3 loop reads CASKTSGGTGELFF. As DNA, the CDR3 is TGTGCCAGCAAGACTAGCGGGGGAACCGGGGAGCTGTTTTTT.

The rearrangement joins TRBV19 to TRBJ2-7; TRBD2 is a possible D gene (6 bases). V shed 7 bases and J shed 4 bases, with 14 bases lying between them. The CDR3 length is 13 residues. CDR1 is LNHDA, CDR2 SQIVND, per germline (reference sequence). CDR3: CASNSGGPYEQYF. The CDR3 nucleotides read TGTGCCAGTAACTCCGGGGGTCCATACGAGCAGTACTTC.

This clonotype occurred a few times. The chain carries TRBV28 and TRBJ2-2, with D possibly matching TRBD2 (8 bases). Between the trimmed V and J ends, which lost 5 bases and 5 bases, there was a span of 24 bases. CDR3 length: 18 residues. Germline CDR1 is MDHEN and CDR2 is SYDVKM. The CDR3 is CASSPGGLSGIYTGELFF. CDR3 coding DNA: TGTGCCAGCAGTCCAGGGGGACTTAGCGGGATATATACCGGGGAGCTGTTTTTT.

The rearrangement links TRBV11-1 to TRBJ2-3, with 9 bases matching TRBD2. Germline V CDR1 and CDR2: SGHAT, FQDESV (reference sequence). The CDR3 runs 18 residues. The junction had 9 bases not matched to a gene; V was cut back by 2 bases and J by 0 bases. This CDR3 is CASSLPGRLAESTDTQYF. The CDR3 DNA reads TGTGCCAGCAGCTTACCCGGAAGACTAGCGGAGAGCACAGATACGCAGTATTTT.

This clonotype occurred a few times. The chain employs TRBV7-9 and TRBJ1-1; 9 nucleotides agree with TRBD1. This CDR3 has 15 residues. Trimming took 5 bases from V and 3 from J; bases not matched to a gene: 7. Germline lookup yields CDR1 SEHNR and CDR2 FQNEAQ (reference sequence). The CDR3 is CASSGEDRGHTEAFF. The CDR3 DNA sequence: TGTGCCAGCAGCGGAGAGGACAGGGGTCACACTGAAGCTTTCTTT.

This clonotype was counted a few times. The chain uses TRBV9 and TRBJ2-2; 8 bases align to TRBD2. The CDR3 consists of 14 residues. Trimming at V came to 1 base and at J to 6 bases, leaving 2 bases not matched to a gene. Germline V CDR1 and CDR2: SGDLS, YYNGEE. The CDR3 spells CASSVSGLAGELFF. CDR3 coding DNA: TGTGCCAGCAGCGTATCGGGACTAGCCGGGGAGCTGTTTTTT.